The entry below gives a single T cell receptor (beta chain) sequence along with its context. This sample stems from a study of blood T cell repertoires in COVID-19. Study overall: Sources were T cells, B-cell-depleted T cells, or PBMCs; the material itself was cDNA or gDNA.

Source study methods: From reference gene primer amplification, estimates of nucleated cell counts were derived. Profiling relied on immunoSEQ multiplex PCR, and the TCRdb table lists in-frame clones only, not all of them. D and trimming come from the DNA, and the V and J calls and clone size come from that table. The table records about 190,000 clones, just under 85% of them present only once. Germline loops: CDR1 SGHTS, CDR2 YDEGEE. Trimming cost V 0 bases and J 0 bases, with 8 bases left between them. The CDR3 is 15 residues long. The sample taken for sequencing was peripheral blood. This sequence joins TRBV5-8 and TRBJ2-3; D gene unclear. This sequence was found in a woman between 70 and 85 years old with active or convalescent COVID-19. As DNA, the CDR3 is TGTGCCAGCAGCTTGGGGAGCCTTAGCACAGATACGCAGTATTTT. This encodes CASSLGSLSTDTQYF.